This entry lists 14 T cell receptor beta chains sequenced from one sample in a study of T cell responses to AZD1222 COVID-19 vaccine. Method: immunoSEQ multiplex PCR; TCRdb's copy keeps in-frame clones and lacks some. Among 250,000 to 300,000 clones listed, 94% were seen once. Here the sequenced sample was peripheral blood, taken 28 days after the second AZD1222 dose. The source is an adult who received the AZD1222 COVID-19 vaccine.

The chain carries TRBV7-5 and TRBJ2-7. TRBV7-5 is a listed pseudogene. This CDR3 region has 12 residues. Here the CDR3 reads CARYKGWGEQYF. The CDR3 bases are TGTGCCAGATACAAAGGCTGGGGCGAGCAGTACTTC.

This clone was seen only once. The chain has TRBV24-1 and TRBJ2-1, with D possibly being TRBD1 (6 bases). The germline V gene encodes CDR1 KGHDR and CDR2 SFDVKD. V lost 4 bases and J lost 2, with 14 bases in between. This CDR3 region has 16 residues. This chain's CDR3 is CATSDPGDGTYNEQFF. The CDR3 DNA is TGTGCCACCAGTGACCCAGGGGATGGAACCTACAATGAGCAGTTCTTC.

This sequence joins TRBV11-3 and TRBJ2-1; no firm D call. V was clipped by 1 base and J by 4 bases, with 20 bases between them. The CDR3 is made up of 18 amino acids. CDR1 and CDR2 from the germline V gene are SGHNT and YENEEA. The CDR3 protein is CASSLGFFKGKMYNEQFF. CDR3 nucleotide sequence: TGTGCCAGCAGCTTAGGTTTTTTTAAGGGTAAAATGTACAATGAGCAGTTCTTC.

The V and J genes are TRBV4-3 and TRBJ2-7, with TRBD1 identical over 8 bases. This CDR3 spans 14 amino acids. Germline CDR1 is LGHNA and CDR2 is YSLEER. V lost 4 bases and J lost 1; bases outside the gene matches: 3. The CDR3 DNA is TGCGCCAGCAGCCGACGGACAGGGTCCTACGAGCAGTACTTC. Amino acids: CASSRRTGSYEQYF.

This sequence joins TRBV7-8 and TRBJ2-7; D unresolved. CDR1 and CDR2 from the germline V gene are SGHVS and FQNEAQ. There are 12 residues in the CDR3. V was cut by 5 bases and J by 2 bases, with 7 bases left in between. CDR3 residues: CASSPGPYEQYF. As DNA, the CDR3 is TGTGCCAGCAGCCCTGGACCCTACGAGCAGTACTTC. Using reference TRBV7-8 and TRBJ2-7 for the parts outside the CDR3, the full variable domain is GAGVSQSPRYKVAKRGQDVALRCDPISGHVSLFWYQQALGQGPEFLTYFQNEAQLDKSGLPSDRFFAERPEGSVSTLKIQRTQQEDSAVYLCASSPGPYEQYFGPGTRLTVT.

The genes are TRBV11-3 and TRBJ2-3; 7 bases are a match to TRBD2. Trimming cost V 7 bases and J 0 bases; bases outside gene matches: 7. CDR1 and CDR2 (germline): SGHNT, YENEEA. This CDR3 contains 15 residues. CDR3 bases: TGTGCCAGCACATCCACGGGGGGAAGCACAGATACGCAGTATTTT. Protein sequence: CASTSTGGSTDTQYF.

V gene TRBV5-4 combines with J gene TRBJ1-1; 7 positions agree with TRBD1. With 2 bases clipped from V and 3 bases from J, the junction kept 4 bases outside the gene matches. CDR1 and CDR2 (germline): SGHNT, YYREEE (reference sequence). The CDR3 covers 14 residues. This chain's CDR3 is CASSLTDRYTEAFF. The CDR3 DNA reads TGTGCCAGCAGCTTAACGGACAGGTACACTGAAGCTTTCTTT.

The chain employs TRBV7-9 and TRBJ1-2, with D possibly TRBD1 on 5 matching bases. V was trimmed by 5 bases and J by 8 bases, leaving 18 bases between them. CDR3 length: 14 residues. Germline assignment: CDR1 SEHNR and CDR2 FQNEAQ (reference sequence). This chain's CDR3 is CASSRSDSSRGYTF. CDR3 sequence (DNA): TGTGCCAGCAGCCGATCCGACAGCTCGAGGGGCTACACCTTC.

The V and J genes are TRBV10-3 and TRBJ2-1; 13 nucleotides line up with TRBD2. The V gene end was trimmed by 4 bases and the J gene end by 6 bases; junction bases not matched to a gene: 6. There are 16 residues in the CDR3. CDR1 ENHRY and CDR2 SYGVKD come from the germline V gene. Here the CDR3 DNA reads TGTGCCATCAGTGGGACTAGCGGGGGTCGGTTCAATGAGCAGTTCTTC. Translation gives CAISGTSGGRFNEQFF.

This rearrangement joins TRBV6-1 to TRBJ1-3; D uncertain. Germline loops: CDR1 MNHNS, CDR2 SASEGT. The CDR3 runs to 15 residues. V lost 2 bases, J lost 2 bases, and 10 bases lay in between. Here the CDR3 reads CASSEWGITGNTIYF. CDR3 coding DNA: TGTGCCAGCAGTGAATGGGGAATAACTGGAAACACCATATATTTT.

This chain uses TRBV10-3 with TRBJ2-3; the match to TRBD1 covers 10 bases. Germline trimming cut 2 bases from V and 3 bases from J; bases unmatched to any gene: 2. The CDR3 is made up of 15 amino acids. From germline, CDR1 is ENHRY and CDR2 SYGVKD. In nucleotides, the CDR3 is TGTGCCATCAGTGAGAGGACAGGGGGTACAGATACGCAGTATTTT. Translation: CAISERTGGTDTQYF.

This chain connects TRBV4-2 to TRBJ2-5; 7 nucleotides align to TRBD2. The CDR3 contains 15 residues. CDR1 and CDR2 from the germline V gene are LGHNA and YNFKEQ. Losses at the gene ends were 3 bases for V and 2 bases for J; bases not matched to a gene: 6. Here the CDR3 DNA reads TGTGCCAGCAGCCAGGCCTTGGGGGGGCAAGAGACCCAGTACTTC. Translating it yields CASSQALGGQETQYF.

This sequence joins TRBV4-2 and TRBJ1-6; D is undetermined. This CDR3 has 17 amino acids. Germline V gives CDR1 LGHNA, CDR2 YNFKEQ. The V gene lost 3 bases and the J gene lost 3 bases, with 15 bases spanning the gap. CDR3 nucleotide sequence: TGTGCCAGCAGCCAGACCCCGCACGGGCTCTATAATTCACCCCTCCACTTT. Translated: CASSQTPHGLYNSPLHF.

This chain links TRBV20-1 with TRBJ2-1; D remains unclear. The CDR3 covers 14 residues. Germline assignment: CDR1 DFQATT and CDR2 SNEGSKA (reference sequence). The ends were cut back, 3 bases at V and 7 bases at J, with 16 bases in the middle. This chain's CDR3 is CSASPGRWANEQFF. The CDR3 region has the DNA TGCAGTGCTAGTCCGGGCCGGTGGGCGAATGAGCAGTTCTTC.